This T cell receptor (beta chain) was captured by sequencing in a study of T cell responses to AZD1222 COVID-19 vaccine. This table comes from immunoSEQ multiplex PCR, and its TCRdb copy is limited to in-frame clones, with some not included. Of 85,000 to 130,000 clones in the sample, about 93% are singletons; the top ten hold 5%. Looked up from germline, CDR1 is KGHDR and CDR2 is SFDVKD. The V end was cut by 2 bases, the J end by 8 bases, with 11 bases between. The CDR3 contains 13 residues. The receptor comes from an adult in good health. The chain uses TRBV24-1 and TRBJ1-2; D might be TRBD1 (6 bases). Sequencing used peripheral blood, obtained on day 0 of AZD1222 vaccination. The CDR3 DNA is TGTGCCACCAGTGATTGGTCAGGGGAGGGCTACACCTTC. This codes for CATSDWSGEGYTF.